Sequencing of this T cell receptor (beta chain) was carried out in a study of blood T cells in healthy people across ages. The wider study: Template-switching capture recovered about one barcoded beta molecule per two T cells.

Study conclusions and caveats: Researchers judged that diversity estimates from one million T cells fell short of true values.

The germline V and J ends were trimmed by 0 bases and 2 bases, with 8 bases remaining between them. The CDR3 length is 14 residues. The germline gives CDR1 LGHNA, CDR2 YNFKEQ. Using a J-beta primer mix together with a sample-barcoded 5' primer, a second PCR was run for roughly 7 to 11 cycles. Each CDR3 protein gets one entry after TCRdb re-called the 5' RACE reads with MiXCR. Of 750,000 to 850,000 distinct CDR3 sequences listed, around 25% are singletons. Only a few counts were recorded for this clonotype. Its matching antigen is unknown. A further study also used this sample, focusing on T cells of mothers and their children. That work states: All extracted RNA went into cDNA synthesis, about 1.6 ug per 15 ul. Over 8 million TCR beta CDR3 reads were obtained from each mother, and about 2.9 million from each child.

Material for sequencing was blood. The sequence was obtained from a boy younger than 18 in good health. The J gene is TRBJ2-7, the V gene TRBV4-2; the D is unclear. The CDR3 bases are TGTGCCAGCAGCCAAGACCCCAGACCCTACGAGCAGTACTTC. It codes for CASSQDPRPYEQYF.